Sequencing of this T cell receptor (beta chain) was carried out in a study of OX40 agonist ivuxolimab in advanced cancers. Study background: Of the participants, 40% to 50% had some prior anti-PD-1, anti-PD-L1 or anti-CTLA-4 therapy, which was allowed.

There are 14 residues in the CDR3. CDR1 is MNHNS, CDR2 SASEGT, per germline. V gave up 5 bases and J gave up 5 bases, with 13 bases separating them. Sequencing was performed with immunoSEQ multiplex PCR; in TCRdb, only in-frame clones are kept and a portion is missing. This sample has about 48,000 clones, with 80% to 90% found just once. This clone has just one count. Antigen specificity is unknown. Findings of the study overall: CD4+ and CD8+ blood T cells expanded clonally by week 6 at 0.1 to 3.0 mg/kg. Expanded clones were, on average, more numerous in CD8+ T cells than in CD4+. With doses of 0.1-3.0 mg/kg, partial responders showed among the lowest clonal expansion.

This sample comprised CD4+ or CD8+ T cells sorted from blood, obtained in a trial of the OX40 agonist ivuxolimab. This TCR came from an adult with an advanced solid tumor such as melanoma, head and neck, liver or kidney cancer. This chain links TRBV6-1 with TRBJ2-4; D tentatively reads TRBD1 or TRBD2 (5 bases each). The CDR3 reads CASSFARGENIQYF. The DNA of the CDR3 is TGTGCCAGCAGTTTCGCGAGAGGGGAAAACATTCAGTACTTC.